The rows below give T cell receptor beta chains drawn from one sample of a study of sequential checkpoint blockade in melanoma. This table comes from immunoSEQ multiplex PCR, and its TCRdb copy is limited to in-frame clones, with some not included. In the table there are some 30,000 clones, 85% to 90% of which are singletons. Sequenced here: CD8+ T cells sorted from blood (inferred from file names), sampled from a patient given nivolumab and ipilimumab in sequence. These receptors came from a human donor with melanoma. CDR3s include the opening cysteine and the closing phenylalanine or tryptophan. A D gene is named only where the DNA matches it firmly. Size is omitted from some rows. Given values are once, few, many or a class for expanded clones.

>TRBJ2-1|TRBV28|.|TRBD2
TGTGCCAGCAGTTCCCCGCCGGGACTAGCCTCCAATGAGCAGTTCTTC
CASSSPPGLASNEQFF
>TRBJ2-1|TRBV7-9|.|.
TGTGCCAGCAGCGCAGTGGCCCCAATCTCCTACAATGAGCAGTTCTTC
CASSAVAPISYNEQFF
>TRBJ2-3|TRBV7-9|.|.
TGTGCCAGCTTAGACCAGACTAGCACAGATACGCAGTATTTT
CASLDQTSTDTQYF
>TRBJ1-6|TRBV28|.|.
TGTGCCAGCAGTCCTCCATTTATGGCAGGGGATTCACCCCTCCACTTT
CASSPPFMAGDSPLHF
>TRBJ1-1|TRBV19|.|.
TGTGCCAGTAGTCCGGGGGGCACTGAAGCTTTCTTT
CASSPGGTEAFF
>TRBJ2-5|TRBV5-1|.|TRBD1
TGCGCCAGCAGCCTGGGACAGGGTTTCGGGGAGACCCAGTACTTC
CASSLGQGFGETQYF
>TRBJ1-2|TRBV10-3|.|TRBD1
TGTGCCATCAGCGAACACGAAACGACAGGGCACTATGGCTACACCTTC
CAISEHETTGHYGYTF
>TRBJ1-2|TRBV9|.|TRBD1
TGTGCCAGCAGCCGGCCCGGGACAGGGGCTCCTGTTAACTATGGCTACACCTTC
CASSRPGTGAPVNYGYTF
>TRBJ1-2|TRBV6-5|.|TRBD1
TGTGCCAGCAGTTTCACAGGGGTCCTTGGCTACACCTTC
CASSFTGVLGYTF
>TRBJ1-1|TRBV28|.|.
TGTGCCAGCAGTTTCGGACTTCACACTGAAGCTTTCTTT
CASSFGLHTEAFF
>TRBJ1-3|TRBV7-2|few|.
TGTGCCAGCAGCTTAGTCGGGTCGGGAAACACCATATATTTT
CASSLVGSGNTIYF
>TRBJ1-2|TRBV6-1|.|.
TGTGCCAGCAGTGAAATCCAACGCCAGGGCCGATATGGCTACACCTTC
CASSEIQRQGRYGYTF
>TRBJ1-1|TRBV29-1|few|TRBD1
TGCAGCGTAGGGACAGGGGGGGTCACTGAAGCTTTCTTT
CSVGTGGVTEAFF
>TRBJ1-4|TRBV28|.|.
TGTGCCAGCAGTTTCCAGGGCGCAACTAATGAAAAACTGTTTTTT
CASSFQGATNEKLFF
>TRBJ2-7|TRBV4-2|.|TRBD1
TGTGCCAGCAGCCAAGACTACTCCGGGACAGGCTCCTACGAGCAGTACTTC
CASSQDYSGTGSYEQYF
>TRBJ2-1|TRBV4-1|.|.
TGCGCCAGCAGCCCCTGGGACTCTTCCTACAATGAGCAGTTCTTC
CASSPWDSSYNEQFF
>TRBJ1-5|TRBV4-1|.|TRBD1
TGCGCCAGCAGCCCGAGGGGACAGGGAAACCTTCTGCCCCAGCATTTT
CASSPRGQGNLLPQHF
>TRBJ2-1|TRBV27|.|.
TGTGCCAGCACTTCCTGGAGCTCCTACAATGAGCAGTTCTTC
CASTSWSSYNEQFF
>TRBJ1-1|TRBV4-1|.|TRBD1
TGCGCCAGCAGCCACGTAGGGGGCGCGGGCACTGAAGCTTTCTTT
CASSHVGGAGTEAFF
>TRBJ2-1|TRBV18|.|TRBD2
TGTGCCAGCTCACCACTGGCTAGCGGGAGTCCGACCTATGAGCAGTTCTTC
CASSPLASGSPTYEQFF
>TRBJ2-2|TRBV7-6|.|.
TGTGCCAGCAGCTCCTCCGGGGAGCTGTTTTTT
CASSSSGELFF
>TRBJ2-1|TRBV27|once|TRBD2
TGTGCCAGCATAAGCGGGAGATCTGAGCAGTTCTTC
CASISGRSEQFF
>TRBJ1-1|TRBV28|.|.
TGTGCCAGCAGACCTACCGGGAGTCCGATAAGAAACACTGAAGCTTTCTTT
CASRPTGSPIRNTEAFF
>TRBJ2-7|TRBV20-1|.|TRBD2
TGCAGTGCTCTCACTAGCGGCGAGCAGTACTTC
CSALTSGEQYF
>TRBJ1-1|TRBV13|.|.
TGTGCCAGCAGCCCCACCCTGGGAGGGGCTTTCTTT
CASSPTLGGAFF
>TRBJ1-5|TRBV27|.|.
TGTGCCAGCTCTGACAGGTCTTATCAGCCCCAGCATTTT
CASSDRSYQPQHF
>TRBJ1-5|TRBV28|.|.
TGTGCCAGCAGCCATCCCGGGGGAGGGGTTTTAACTCAGCCCCAGCATTTT
CASSHPGGGVLTQPQHF
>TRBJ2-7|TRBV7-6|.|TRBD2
TGTGCCAGCAGCCCAGGGACTAGCGGGAGCGGCGAGCAGTACTTC
CASSPGTSGSGEQYF
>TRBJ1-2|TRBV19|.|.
TGTGCCAGTATGGAGCAAACAAGCTATGGCTACACCTTC
CASMEQTSYGYTF
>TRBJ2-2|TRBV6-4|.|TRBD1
TGTGCCACTAGAGACAGGGGCGACACCGGGGAGCTGTTTTTT
CATRDRGDTGELFF
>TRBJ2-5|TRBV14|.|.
TGTGCCAGCAGCCCAGTCATGATTACGCGGGAGACCCAGTACTTC
CASSPVMITRETQYF
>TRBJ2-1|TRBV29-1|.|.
TGCAGCGCAACTCGTCCGTCCTACAATGAGCAGTTCTTC
CSATRPSYNEQFF
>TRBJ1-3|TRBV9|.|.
TGTGCCAGCAGCGATTGGACTTCTGGAAACACCATATATTTT
CASSDWTSGNTIYF
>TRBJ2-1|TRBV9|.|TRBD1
TGTGCCAGCAGCCCTTTGACAGGGGGCCAGGATGAGCAGTTCTTC
CASSPLTGGQDEQFF
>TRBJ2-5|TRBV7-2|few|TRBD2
TGTGCCAGCAGCTTAAGGCTGGGGGAGGGGTTTCACGAGACCCAGTACTTC
CASSLRLGEGFHETQYF
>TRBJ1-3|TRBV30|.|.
TGTGCCTGGAGTTCCCCGCACACTGGAAACACCATATATTTT
CAWSSPHTGNTIYF
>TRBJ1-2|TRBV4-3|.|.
TGCGCCAGCAGCCCGGCACAGGCTAACTATGGCTACACCTTC
CASSPAQANYGYTF
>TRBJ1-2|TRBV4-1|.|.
TGCGCCAGCAGCCCGACAGTGAACTATGGCTACACCTTC
CASSPTVNYGYTF
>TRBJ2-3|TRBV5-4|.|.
TGTGCCAGCAGCTTGGCCCCTCTCACAGATACGCAGTATTTT
CASSLAPLTDTQYF
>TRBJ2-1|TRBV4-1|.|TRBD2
TGCGCCAGCAGCCATAGCGGGAGTGGCAATGAGCAGTTCTTC
CASSHSGSGNEQFF
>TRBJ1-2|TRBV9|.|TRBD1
TGTGCCAGCAGCGATCATTCAGGGGGCCGGTCCTATGGCTACACCTTC
CASSDHSGGRSYGYTF
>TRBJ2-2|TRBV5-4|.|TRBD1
TGTGCCAGCAGCTGGGACGCGACAGGGGCGGCGAACACCGGGGAGCTGTTTTTT
CASSWDATGAANTGELFF
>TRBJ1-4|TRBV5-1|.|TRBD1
TGCGCCAGCAGCTGGGCCGGACAGGGTTATGAAAAACTGTTTTTT
CASSWAGQGYEKLFF
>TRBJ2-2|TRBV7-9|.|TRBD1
TGTGCCAGCAGCTTCCTACCGGGACAGGGTAAATTCGGGGAGCTGTTTTTT
CASSFLPGQGKFGELFF
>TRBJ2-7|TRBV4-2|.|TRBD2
TGTGCCAGCAGCCAAGGAGGGACTAGCGGCCTGAGCTCCTACGAGCAGTACTTC
CASSQGGTSGLSSYEQYF
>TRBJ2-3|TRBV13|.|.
TGTGCCAGTACGGACAGTAACACAGATACGCAGTATTTT
CASTDSNTDTQYF
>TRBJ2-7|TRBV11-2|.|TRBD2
TGTGCCAGCAGCGGACTAGCGGGGACCCTCTACGAGCAGTACTTC
CASSGLAGTLYEQYF
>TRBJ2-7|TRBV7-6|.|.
TGTGCCAGCAGTTCAATCAGGGGAAGCGAGCAGTACTTC
CASSSIRGSEQYF
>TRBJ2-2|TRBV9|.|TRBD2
TGTGCCAGCAGCGTATGGCTAGCGGGAGGGACCGGGGAGCTGTTTTTT
CASSVWLAGGTGELFF
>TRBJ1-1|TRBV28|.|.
TGTGCCAGCAGTTTATGGACAGGTATGAACACTGAAGCTTTCTTT
CASSLWTGMNTEAFF
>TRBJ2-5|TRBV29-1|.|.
TGCAGCGTAAACGGAGAGACCCAGTACTTC
CSVNGETQYF
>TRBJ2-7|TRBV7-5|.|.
TGTGCCAGAAGCCCGGTGGGGCTCTCCTACGAGCAGTACTTC
CARSPVGLSYEQYF